The T cell receptor beta chain described here comes from a study of T cells in Graves' hyperthyroidism and ophthalmopathy (dated by TCRdb to between 2018 and 2021). Study-wide context: Peripheral blood samples were taken at the time of initial diagnosis, prior to any treatment. To identify distinguishing TCR V-J signatures, a discovery cohort of about 100 patients was used, comprising 43 with Graves' ophthalmopathy and 57 with stable Graves' hyperthyroidism. Prospective prediction of ophthalmopathy was tested in an independent validation cohort of 18 to 20 hyperthyroidism patients and 17 patients who later progressed to ophthalmopathy. The 100 or so discovery patients were randomly divided into training and test sets at a 7:3 ratio. Thyroid tissue and blood T-cell repertoires from six Graves' hyperthyroidism patients were also compared in the study. Following sampling, methimazole starting at 30 mg daily was given to hyperthyroidism patients, and high-dose intravenous methylprednisolone was given to ophthalmopathy patients. TCR Vbeta CDR3 sequencing of some 140 peripheral blood samples (over 40 ophthalmopathy, 75 hyperthyroidism and roughly 17 progressor patients) is reported in the paper. Study-level results and caveats: Blood samples also contained most of the expanded thyroid clonotypes (frequency above 0.001), which suggests that blood repertoires may reflect thyroid immune responses. Sample size was not statistically predetermined, and blinding of investigators to group allocation was not performed. During validation, the model predicted progression to ophthalmopathy a median of around 7 months ahead of onset, with around 70% sensitivity and about 72% specificity. A 13 V-J signature model separated ophthalmopathy from stable hyperthyroidism, with approximately 86% sensitivity and roughly 82% specificity in cross-validation and 80%/75% in testing.

This clonotype was detected a few times. No cognate antigen has been identified for it. Base qualities are missing; no much larger clone stands one base away. Hyperthyroidism patients were aged 18 to 65 years and newly diagnosed, with disease duration of less than 2 months. Any patient with an uncontrolled infection, another autoimmune disease, pregnancy or lactation was excluded. Clinical symptoms, serum thyroxine and TRAb, thyroid ultrasound, and orbital computed tomography formed the basis for the diagnoses. Blood from progressor patients was drawn when they were first diagnosed with hyperthyroidism, before any ophthalmopathy symptoms appeared. PBMCs were separated from roughly 10 ml of fresh peripheral blood using Ficoll-Paque density gradient centrifugation. Progressor patients were initially diagnosed with Graves' hyperthyroidism and developed ophthalmopathy during follow-up. Total RNA was extracted using Trizol reagent, and RNA quality was assessed on an Agilent 2100 Bioanalyzer.

TCR beta CDR3 regions were amplified from RNA transcripts. The TCR CDR3 was subjected to a first round of RT-PCR using the HTBI primer set and the Qiagen OneStep RT-PCR kit. Libraries were constructed in a second round of multiplex PCR, after which size selection and purification were carried out. Paired-end sequencing of the libraries was performed with 100 bp reads on an Illumina HiSeq2000. In the paper's pipeline: SOAPnuke was used to process the raw data, throwing out any read that contained adapters or uncalled bases, had a mean Phred below 15, or lacked an exact constant-primer or identifier match. COPE v1.2.5 was used to merge high-quality paired reads, and clonotypes were defined as unique nucleotide sequences. MiTCR v1.1 was used to align clonotypes to the IMGT TRBV, TRBD and TRBJ reference segments. The analysis included only V-J combinations with a frequency above 0.0001, which together covered 98% to 99.2% of the repertoires. A TCS score was defined as the ratio of F50 (clonal expansion) to E x V (chaos), with BLOSUM62-based TCRdist applied between CDR3 peptides within each V-J. Welch's t-statistics and random forest reduced some 510 V-J features to 13, which were used in a naive Bayes classifier (R e1071). The public reads were reprocessed in TCRdb via fastp at Q25 and MiXCR, keeping in-frame beta chains. Rows merge per CDR3 protein into single entries with the most common DNA and genes. The V and J calls were determined by TCRdb, not by the authors. This sample holds about 720,000 distinct CDR3 sequences; around 20% were observed only once. The top ten clones comprise about a sixth of the sample.

V trim: 1 base; J trim: 4 bases; unmatched bases: 4. The CDR3 runs 15 amino acids, cysteine and phenylalanine included. The sequence is cut down to CDR3 DNA, 45 bases in frame from base 1. The germline V gene supplies CDR1 KGHSH and CDR2 LQKENI. This TCR was recovered from a woman in her forties or fifties with Graves' hyperthyroidism that later progressed to Graves' ophthalmopathy. The chain employs TRBV18 and TRBJ1-5, and 7 junction bases match TRBD1. The sample comprised blood. CDR3 reads: CASSPRQGFNQPQHF. The nucleotides read TGTGCCAGCTCACCACGACAGGGTTTTAATCAGCCCCAGCATTTT. Joined to the reference TRBV18 and TRBJ1-5 proteins, this CDR3 gives the full variable domain: NAGVMQNPRHLVRRRGQEARLRCSPMKGHSHVYWYRQLPEEGLKFMVYLQKENIIDESGMPKERFSAEFPKEGPSILRIQQVVRGDSAAYFCASSPRQGFNQPQHFGDGTRLSIL.